This T cell receptor (beta chain) was sequenced during a study of OX40 agonist ivuxolimab in advanced cancers. About the study: Previous treatment with anti-PD-1, anti-PD-L1 or anti-CTLA-4 therapy was allowed; about 37% had received some.

Anyone with autoimmune disease history or systemic immunosuppression was excluded. Using immunoSEQ multiplex PCR, the repertoire was profiled, and TCRdb retains in-frame clones only, with some absent. The sample consists of tens of thousands of clones, 89% of them appearing once. The germline CDR1 and CDR2 sequences are ENHRY and SYGVKD. With 2 bases removed from V and 3 bases from J, the gap between germline ends came to 16 bases. The CDR3 covers 17 residues. The rearrangement uses TRBV10-3 and TRBJ1-4; no definite D call. The receptor's source is an adult with an advanced solid tumor such as melanoma, head and neck, liver or kidney cancer. Sequenced material: CD4+ or CD8+ T cells sorted from blood, taken in a trial of the OX40 agonist ivuxolimab. CDR3: CAISETRASSANEKLFF. In DNA, the CDR3 is TGTGCCATCAGTGAGACCCGGGCCTCGTCCGCTAATGAAAAACTGTTTTTT.